Following are 14 T cell receptor beta chains from one sample sequenced in a study of T cell responses to AZD1222 COVID-19 vaccine. Profiling relied on immunoSEQ multiplex PCR, and the TCRdb table lists in-frame clones only, not all of them. The data show about 140,000 clones, approximately 92% seen once. The sample here was peripheral blood, taken on day 0 of AZD1222 vaccination. Receptor source: an adult in good health.

The chain has TRBV12-3 or TRBV12-4 and TRBJ2-7; D unresolved. CDR3 length: 12 amino acids. Trimming took 0 bases from V and 5 from J, leaving 5 bases between them. The CDR3 DNA reads TGTGCCAGCAGTTTAGCCGCCGACGAGCAGTACTTC. Its translation: CASSLAADEQYF.

J is TRBJ1-2 and V is TRBV6-5, with TRBD1 matching 8 bases. This CDR3 contains 14 residues. V was clipped by 4 bases and J by 8 bases; unmatched bases: 9. Germline-derived CDR1 and CDR2 are MNHEY and SVGAGI. In DNA form, the CDR3 reads TGTGCCAGCAGTTTTCAGGGGGCGATCTTCGGCTACACCTTC. Translated, it gives CASSFQGAIFGYTF.

The rearrangement links TRBV18 to TRBJ1-3; D is uncertain. CDR1 and CDR2 (germline): KGHSH, LQKENI. This CDR3 comprises 13 residues. Trimming removed 3 bases at V and 1 base at J, with 4 bases between. The CDR3 protein is CASSPDSGNTIYF. CDR3 coding DNA: TGTGCCAGCTCACCGGATTCTGGAAACACCATATATTTT.

The rearrangement joins TRBV5-5 to TRBJ1-3; 10 bases line up with TRBD1. The CDR3 is made up of 14 amino acids. Trimming at V came to 3 bases and at J to 4 bases, leaving 1 base not matched to a gene. Germline CDR1 is SGHKS and CDR2 is YYEKEE (reference sequence). CDR3 protein: CASSSTGGGNTIYF. DNA for the CDR3: TGTGCCAGCAGCTCGACAGGGGGCGGAAACACCATATATTTT.

The genes are TRBV7-9 and TRBJ2-7, with D unclear. V lost 1 base and J lost 5, with 12 bases in between. There are 14 residues in the CDR3. CDR1 SEHNR and CDR2 FQNEAQ come from the germline V gene (reference sequence). The CDR3 reads CASSLGLEENEQYF. CDR3 DNA sequence: TGTGCCAGCAGCTTAGGACTTGAGGAAAACGAGCAGTACTTC.

This rearrangement joins TRBV6-5 to TRBJ2-2; 7 bases match TRBD1. The ends lost 7 bases at V and 9 bases at J; junction bases unmatched: 14. CDR1 is MNHEY and CDR2 is SVGAGI in the germline V gene. This CDR3 comprises 15 residues. The CDR3 here is CASKVTGLSTWELFF. In nucleotides, the CDR3 is TGTGCCAGCAAAGTGACAGGGCTGAGTACCTGGGAGCTGTTTTTT.

The genes are TRBV27 and TRBJ2-1, with 8 bases fitting TRBD1. With V trimmed by 7 bases and J by 6 bases, 8 bases remained unmatched. The germline V gene has CDR1 MNHEY and CDR2 SMNVEV (reference sequence). The CDR3 runs to 14 residues. CDR3 sequence reads: CASTRTGIRNEQFF. In nucleotides, the CDR3 is TGTGCCAGCACCCGGACAGGGATCCGCAATGAGCAGTTCTTC.

The chain carries TRBV28 and TRBJ2-3; no firm D call. The CDR3 sequence is 13 residues long. V gave up 4 bases and J gave up 14 bases, with 19 bases separating them. CDR1 MDHEN and CDR2 SYDVKM come from the germline V gene. CDR3 in amino acids: CASSSLDQMEMYF. In DNA form, the CDR3 reads TGTGCCAGCAGTTCGTTGGATCAAATGGAAATGTATTTT. The full variable domain, completed using reference TRBV28 and TRBJ2-3, is DVKVTQSSRYLVKRTGEKVFLECVQDMDHENMFWYRQDPGLGLRLIYFSYDVKMKEKGDIPEGYSVSREKKERFSLILESASTNQTSMYLCASSSLDQMEMYFGPGTRLTVL.

The V call is TRBV7-9, the J call TRBJ1-5; a weak D match, TRBD1 (5 bases). The germline gives CDR1 SEHNR, CDR2 FQNEAQ (reference sequence). This CDR3 is 14 amino acids long. Trimming pared 5 bases from V and 1 base from J, leaving 9 bases between. The CDR3: CASSPWDSNQPQHF. DNA for the CDR3: TGTGCCAGCAGCCCCTGGGACAGCAATCAGCCCCAGCATTTT.

This rearrangement joins TRBV7-2 to TRBJ2-5; D might be TRBD1 (6 bases). The CDR3 has 14 residues. Trimming left V 5 bases short and J 4 bases short, with 14 bases between. The germline V gene has CDR1 SGHTA and CDR2 FQGNSA. The CDR3 protein is CASSPGHLRETQYF. The CDR3 DNA follows: TGTGCCAGCAGCCCGGGACACCTCCGAGAGACCCAGTACTTC.

This chain uses TRBV25-1 with TRBJ2-2; D is unresolved. Deletions cut 7 bases from V and 3 bases from J, with 12 bases between. The CDR3 has 14 residues. Germline V gene data show CDR1 as MGHDK and CDR2 as SYGVNS. The CDR3 reads CASTPLTYTGELFF. The CDR3 DNA reads TGTGCCAGCACCCCCCTTACTTACACCGGGGAGCTGTTTTTT. Using reference TRBV25-1 and TRBJ2-2 for the parts outside the CDR3, the full variable domain is EADIYQTPRYLVIGTGKKITLECSQTMGHDKMYWYQQDPGMELHLIHYSYGVNSTEKGDLSSESTVSRIRTEHFPLTLESARPSHTSQYLCASTPLTYTGELFFGEGSRLTVL.

V usage is TRBV7-2 and J usage is TRBJ2-7, with 12 bases that match TRBD1. The CDR3 loop spans 15 amino acids. V lost 5 bases to trimming and J lost 5 bases; unmatched junction nucleotides: 7. Looked up from germline, CDR1 is SGHTA and CDR2 is FQGNSA. CDR3 DNA: TGTGCCAGCAGCACCATTGGGACAGGGGGCAACGAGCAGTACTTC. Translation: CASSTIGTGGNEQYF.

V gene TRBV7-9 combines with J gene TRBJ1-2, with 7 bases fitting TRBD1. Looked up from germline, CDR1 is SEHNR and CDR2 is FQNEAQ (reference sequence). The CDR3 totals 13 residues. With 4 bases clipped from V and 6 bases from J, the junction kept 5 bases outside the gene matches. CDR3 sequence reads: CASSSRQGHGYTF. CDR3 coding DNA: TGTGCCAGCAGCTCGAGACAGGGACATGGCTACACCTTC.

This clone was counted a few times. In nucleotides, the CDR3 is TGTGCCAGCAGCTCCCGGGACAGGGCGCACCTAAACTATGGCTACACCTTC. It is translated as CASSSRDRAHLNYGYTF. V gene TRBV9 combines with J gene TRBJ1-2; 9 positions agree with TRBD1. Losses at the gene ends were 4 bases for V and 2 bases for J; bases not matched to a gene: 12. The CDR3 runs to 17 residues. Germline V gives CDR1 SGDLS, CDR2 YYNGEE.